The 11 T cell receptor beta chains below all came from one sample that was sequenced in a study of blood T cell repertoires in COVID-19 (TCRdb year 2020). Library generation was performed with the immunoSEQ multiplex PCR assay. Entries here come from immuneACCESS through TCRdb and include only in-frame sequences with V and J called. Some clones fail to appear in such tables; in the studies checked, an unresolved V gene covers under half of the shortfall, and the cause of the remainder is unknown. This sample holds over 200,000 clones; 80% were observed only once. In total, the top ten clones hold 4% to 5.5% of the sample. Sequencing input: peripheral blood. The receptors stem from a human donor in a cohort sampled during active COVID-19.

Comments on this clone: The same CDR3 can be traced to other DNA sequences in this sample. The chain joins TRBV30 to TRBJ2-7; 9 bases line up with TRBD1. With V trimmed by 2 bases and J by 1 base, 3 bases remained unmatched. This CDR3 comprises 14 residues. Germline CDR1 and CDR2: GTSNPN and SVGIG (reference sequence). CDR3 residues: CAWSYGTGSYEQYF. DNA of the CDR3: TGTGCCTGGAGTTATGGGACAGGGTCCTACGAGCAGTACTTC.

This clone was picked up many times. The rearrangement links TRBV27 to TRBJ2-1; D uncertain. Trimming took off 5 bases at V and 3 bases at J, with 11 bases between the two ends. CDR1 MNHEY and CDR2 SMNVEV come from the germline V gene (reference sequence). This CDR3 comprises 14 residues. In nucleotides, the CDR3 is TGTGCCAGCAGTCCCGACGGGTTCTACAATGAGCAGTTCTTC. Translated, it gives CASSPDGFYNEQFF.

Concerning this clone itself: Other DNA sequences in this sample translate to the same CDR3. The chain combines TRBV19 with TRBJ1-1; unclear D gene. Germline V lookup: CDR1 LNHDA, CDR2 SQIVND (reference sequence). V lost 2 bases, J lost 1 base, and 5 bases lay in between. The CDR3 contains 13 residues. CDR3 protein: CASSISQNTEAFF. CDR3 coding DNA: TGTGCCAGTAGTATATCACAGAACACTGAAGCTTTCTTT.

The CDR3 DNA follows: TGTGCCAGCAGCAGACGGAGCGCGAGCGCCGGGGAGCTGTTTTTT. This encodes CASSRRSASAGELFF. The gene calls are TRBV6-2 or TRBV6-3 and TRBJ2-2; D is undetermined. With 6 bases removed from V and 6 bases from J, the gap between germline ends came to 17 bases. CDR3 size: 15 residues. Germline CDR1 MNHEY, CDR2 SVGEGT.

This chain connects TRBV10-1 to TRBJ2-1; the match to TRBD2 covers 7 bases. V shed 0 bases, J shed 7 bases, and the junction held 12 bases outside the gene matches. Germline CDR1 and CDR2: WNHNN and SYGVQD (reference sequence). There are 17 residues in the CDR3. This chain's CDR3 is CASSESSGSHPGNEQFF. DNA of the CDR3: TGCGCCAGCAGTGAGTCTAGCGGGTCCCACCCAGGGAATGAGCAGTTCTTC.

J is TRBJ1-2 and V is TRBV10-3; tentatively, D is TRBD1 (5 bases). The CDR3 is made up of 16 amino acids. CDR1 ENHRY and CDR2 SYGVKD come from the germline V gene. Between the trimmed V and J ends, which lost 9 bases and 2 bases, there was a span of 22 bases. The CDR3 protein is CAISSRGGGENYGYTF. DNA for the CDR3: TGTGCCATTAGCTCGAGGGGAGGTGGAGAGAACTATGGCTACACCTTC.

About this clone: At one end, the junction sequence differs from germline, possibly due to a read error. The J gene is TRBJ1-6, the V gene TRBV10-3; no reliable D call. Germline values: CDR1 ENHRY, CDR2 SYGVKD. The CDR3 extends over 14 amino acids. Written as DNA, the CDR3 is TGTGCCATCAGTGAGCTGGGCTATGATTCACCCCTCCACTTT. It yields the protein CAISELGYDSPLHF.

This clone was observed a handful of times. This sequence joins TRBV15 and TRBJ1-3, with D maybe TRBD1 (6 bases). Germline-derived CDR1 and CDR2 are LNHNV and YYDKDF (reference sequence). This CDR3 spans 14 amino acids. V was shortened by 4 bases and J by 6 bases, with 13 bases between the two germline ends. The CDR3 spells CATSTSRGLNTIYF. As DNA, the CDR3 is TGTGCCACCAGCACTTCCAGGGGTTTAAACACCATATATTTT. The whole variable domain, filled in from reference TRBV15 and TRBJ1-3, reads DAMVIQNPRYQVTQFGKPVTLSCSQTLNHNVMYWYQQKSSQAPKLLFHYYDKDFNNEADTPDNFQSRRPNTSFCFLDIRSPGLGDTAMYLCATSTSRGLNTIYFGEGSWLTVV.

This clone occurred a few times. V gene TRBV5-1 combines with J gene TRBJ1-2, with D perhaps TRBD1 (6 bases). Deletions cut 4 bases from V and 6 bases from J, with 16 bases between. The CDR3 contains 14 residues. Looked up from germline, CDR1 is SGHRS and CDR2 is YFSETQ. CDR3 nucleotides: TGCGCCAGCAGCCTACTGACAGGTGGAGATGGCTACACCTTC. Amino acids: CASSLLTGGDGYTF. The full variable domain, in which reference TRBV5-1 and TRBJ1-2 provide the parts outside the CDR3, is KAGVTQTPRYLIKTRGQQVTLSCSPISGHRSVSWYQQTPGQGLQFLFEYFSETQRNKGNFPGRFSGRQFSNSRSEMNVSTLELGDSALYLCASSLLTGGDGYTFGSGTRLTVV.

V and J are TRBV6-5 and TRBJ1-1, with 8 bases aligning to TRBD1. CDR1 and CDR2 from the germline V gene are MNHEY and SVGAGI. Trimming at V came to 4 bases and at J to 0 bases, leaving 4 bases not matched to a gene. The CDR3 totals 15 residues. The CDR3 is CASSFGQGLNTEAFF. The CDR3 DNA sequence: TGTGCCAGCAGTTTTGGACAGGGCTTGAACACTGAAGCTTTCTTT.

This clone was seen a handful of times. The chain is built from TRBV11-1 and TRBJ1-5, with 9 positions matching TRBD1. CDR3 length: 16 amino acids. Germline-derived CDR1 and CDR2 are SGHAT and FQDESV (reference sequence). V lost 3 bases, J lost 6 bases, and 9 bases stayed unmatched. DNA for the CDR3: TGTGCCAGCAGCTTCGCCGGGACAGGGTTTTCTCAGCCCCAGCATTTT. This encodes CASSFAGTGFSQPQHF.